This T cell receptor beta chain was identified in a study of cytomegalovirus exposure and HLA in healthy donors. Germline trimming cut 5 bases from V and 1 base from J; bases unmatched to any gene: 8. Looked up from germline, CDR1 is PRHDT and CDR2 is FYEKMQ (reference sequence). This CDR3 spans 16 amino acids. Study-wide results and caveats: The authors later found TCR association rates varying by HLA locus, with DRB1 most and HLA-C fewest. Earlier findings revealed that most TCR beta V segments proved productive either about 87% or about 30% of the time. The study had only CMV serostatus as immune exposure information. TCR beta chains numbering some 160 were designated cytomegalovirus-associated.

Note on this clone: Antigen unknown.

Both 60 Vbeta primers and 13 Jbeta primers went into the PCR. The table came from immunoSEQ multiplex PCR; TCRdb's copy has only in-frame clones and leaves some out. The data contain approximately 150,000 clones, 75% of them seen just once; the ten biggest clones take up around 2.5%. Sequencing was carried out using PBMCs. The chain carries TRBV13 and TRBJ2-5, with 9 bases aligning to TRBD2. This sequence was found in a female donor in good health and CMV-seronegative. The CDR3 loop reads CASSPRLAEIQETQYF. The CDR3 bases are TGTGCCAGCAGCCCCCGACTAGCGGAGATCCAAGAGACCCAGTACTTC.